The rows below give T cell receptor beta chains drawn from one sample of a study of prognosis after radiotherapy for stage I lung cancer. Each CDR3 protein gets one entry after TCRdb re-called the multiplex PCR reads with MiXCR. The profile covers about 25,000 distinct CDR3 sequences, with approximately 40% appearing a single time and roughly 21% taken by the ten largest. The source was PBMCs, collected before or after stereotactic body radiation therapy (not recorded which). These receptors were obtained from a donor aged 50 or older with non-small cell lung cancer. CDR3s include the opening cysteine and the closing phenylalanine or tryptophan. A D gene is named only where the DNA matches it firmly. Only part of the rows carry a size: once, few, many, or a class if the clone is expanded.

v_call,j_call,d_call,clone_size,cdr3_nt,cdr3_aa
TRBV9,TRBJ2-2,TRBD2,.,TGTGCCAGCAGCGTGACTGGGGCTAGCGGTGACGGGGAGCTGTTTTTT,CASSVTGASGDGELFF
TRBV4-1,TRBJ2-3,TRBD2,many,TGCGCCAGCAGCCCACAGACTAGCGGGGCAGATACGCAGTATTTT,CASSPQTSGADTQYF
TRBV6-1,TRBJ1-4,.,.,TGTGCCAGCAGTGAACGGGATACGGTGCTCCTTTTT,CASSERDTVLLF
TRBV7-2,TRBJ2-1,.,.,TGTGCCAGCAGCGCACGGGACATGGACAATGAGCAGTTCTTC,CASSARDMDNEQFF
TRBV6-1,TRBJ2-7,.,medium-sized,TGTGCCAGCAGTGAATCGGTACCCTACGAGCAGTACTTC,CASSESVPYEQYF
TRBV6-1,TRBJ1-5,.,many,TGTGCCAGCAGTGATATAGTGGCGGGGCAGCCCCAGCATTTT,CASSDIVAGQPQHF
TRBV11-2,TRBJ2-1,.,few,TGTGCCAGCAGCTTAGTAGGGCAGAATGAGCAGTTCTTC,CASSLVGQNEQFF
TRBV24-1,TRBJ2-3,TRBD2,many,TGTGCCACCAGTGATTCTCCTGGGGGGGGGAGCACAGATACGCAGTATTTT,CATSDSPGGGSTDTQYF
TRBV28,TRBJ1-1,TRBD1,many,TGTGCCAGCAGATACCGGGACAGGTATGAAGCTTTCTTT,CASRYRDRYEAFF
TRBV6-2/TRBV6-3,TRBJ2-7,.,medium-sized,TGTGCCAGCAGTTACGGGGCAGGATCCTCCTACGAGCAGTACTTC,CASSYGAGSSYEQYF
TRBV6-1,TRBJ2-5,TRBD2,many,TGTGCCAGCAGTCTAACTAGCGGGGGGGGTGAGACCCAGTACTTC,CASSLTSGGGETQYF
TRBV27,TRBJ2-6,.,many,TGTGCCAGCACACCCCTCCGGCGGGGGCCTCTCTCTGGGGCCAACGTCCTGACTTTC,CASTPLRRGPLSGANVLTF
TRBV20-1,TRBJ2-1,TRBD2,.,TGCAGTGCTAGATCGTTACTAGCGGATACTAACAATGAGCAGTTCTTT,CSARSLLADTNNEQFF
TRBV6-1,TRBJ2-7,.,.,TGTGCCAGCGGGGGGGCGGTAGGTCCCTTAACCTACGAGCAGTACTTC,CASGGAVGPLTYEQYF
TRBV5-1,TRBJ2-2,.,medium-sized,TGCGCCAGCAGCTTTCAGGGAAACACCGGGGAGCTGTTTTTT,CASSFQGNTGELFF
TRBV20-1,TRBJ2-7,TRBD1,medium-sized,TGCAGTGCTGCGGGACAGGGGCAATACGAGCAGTACTTC,CSAAGQGQYEQYF
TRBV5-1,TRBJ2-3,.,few,TGCGCCATCAGCTACGGGACTGGCGAGGATACGCAGTATTTT,CAISYGTGEDTQYF